This TCR beta chain was obtained from a study of OX40 agonist ivuxolimab in advanced cancers. As concerns this clone: Its antigen is still unknown.

Notes on the study in general: Clonal expansion in partial responders at 0.1-3.0 mg/kg ranked among the lowest.

Germline-derived CDR1 and CDR2 are MNHEY and SMNVEV (reference sequence). Trimming took off 5 bases at V and 9 bases at J, with 14 bases between the two ends. This CDR3 spans 13 amino acids. The assay was immunoSEQ multiplex PCR, and TCRdb's table has in-frame clones only and misses some. Seen here are more than 75,000 clones, about 89% observed once, and the top ten hold over 0.35%. This chain joins TRBV27 and TRBJ2-1; D may be TRBD2 (6 bases). Here the sequenced sample was CD4+ or CD8+ T cells sorted from blood, taken in a trial of the OX40 agonist ivuxolimab. The clonotype comes from an adult with an advanced solid tumor such as melanoma, head and neck, liver or kidney cancer. The CDR3 DNA reads as TGTGCCAGCAGTCTCCCCGAGGGACTTGAGCAGTTCTTC. Protein sequence: CASSLPEGLEQFF.